This is a list of T cell receptor beta chains from one sample in a study of blood T cells in healthy people across ages. TCRdb reanalysed the 5' RACE reads using MiXCR and keeps one entry per CDR3 protein. The sample has around 1,800,000 distinct CDR3 sequences; about 39% are singletons. The sample comprised blood. All receptors derive from a human donor in good health. CDR3s leave out the opening cysteine and the closing phenylalanine or tryptophan.

v_gene,j_gene,CDR3aa
TRBV4-1,TRBJ2-3,ASSPLGKTSSTDTQY
TRBV5-1,TRBJ1-1,ASSLFPGTMNTEAF
TRBV9,TRBJ2-1,ASSVGLPRHNEQF
TRBV12-3/TRBV12-4,TRBJ2-4,ASRRSGLAKNIQY
TRBV4-2,TRBJ2-5,ASSQDAGFQETQY
TRBV20-1,TRBJ2-3,SVLSPHGGGSDTQY
TRBV5-1,TRBJ2-5,ASSATGTSGQETQY
TRBV7-3,TRBJ2-1,ASSSSRTSGGAEQF
TRBV7-3,TRBJ2-6,ASNPGGHFSGANVLT
TRBV5-1,TRBJ2-1,ASTAAGSSYNEQF
TRBV6-2/TRBV6-3,TRBJ1-6,ASSLRDGSLHSPLH
TRBV5-8,TRBJ2-1,ASSFGLALSEQF
TRBV5-1,TRBJ2-4,ASSLSGGGRNIQY
TRBV5-8,TRBJ1-1,ASSLRGGGFTEAF
TRBV12-5,TRBJ2-5,ASGAPLLQETQY
TRBV7-6,TRBJ2-5,ASSSLSGTAQETQY
TRBV7-9,TRBJ2-7,ATKGGELYEQY
TRBV3-1,TRBJ2-5,ASSQGFSGEVGETQY
TRBV29-1,TRBJ2-5,SAGRGPTETQY
TRBV24-1,TRBJ2-5,ATNAGGWQETQY
TRBV27,TRBJ1-1,ASSLSGVPEAF
TRBV12-3/TRBV12-4,TRBJ1-6,ASNPTGGNSPLH
TRBV6-6,TRBJ2-7,ASSYYGQPTSEQY
TRBV4-3,TRBJ1-1,ASSLHLIGTDNTEAF
TRBV10-3,TRBJ2-5,AIRGKETQY
TRBV9,TRBJ1-1,ASSGFWGDTEAF
TRBV28,TRBJ1-2,ASSLPSGGYT
TRBV5-1,TRBJ1-1,ASSFLGGTEAF
TRBV6-5,TRBJ1-2,ASSYSNNPGGYGYT
TRBV7-2,TRBJ2-1,ASSLFPTSGGNEQF
TRBV11-2,TRBJ1-2,ASSSTRGGNYGYT
TRBV5-1,TRBJ2-3,ASSYRAADRGLRADTQY
TRBV4-3,TRBJ2-3,ASSQDYPHPISDAQY
TRBV12-3/TRBV12-4,TRBJ2-1,ASSFWQGRGNEQF
TRBV7-9,TRBJ2-3,ASSRRAVSTDTQY
TRBV7-2,TRBJ2-3,ASSLNGGGRTDTQY
TRBV7-3,TRBJ2-3,ASSSLGVTSGGPDTQY
TRBV6-5,TRBJ1-1,ASSYSTRYTRNTEAF
TRBV4-3,TRBJ2-3,ASSQLAGADTQY
TRBV6-5,TRBJ2-7,ASSPFTGFYEQY